The 2 T cell receptor beta chains below come from one sample, sequenced in a study of cytomegalovirus exposure and HLA in healthy donors. The PCR used 60 Vbeta and 13 Jbeta primers. The repertoire was sequenced with immunoSEQ multiplex PCR; TCRdb's copy has only in-frame clones and lacks some. The table includes around 100,000 clones, roughly 68% detected once. Sequenced: PBMCs. These receptors were collected from a woman between 25 and 40 years old in good health and CMV-seronegative.

This clone was detected once. The V call is TRBV5-5, the J call TRBJ1-6; tentative D call: TRBD1 (5 bases). The V end lost 4 bases, the J end lost 4 bases, and 15 bases lay between the germline ends. Per germline, CDR1 SGHKS and CDR2 YYEKEE (reference sequence). This CDR3 contains 16 residues. The CDR3 loop is CASSPGGGRYNSPLHF. CDR3 nucleotides: TGTGCCAGCAGCCCTGGCGGGGGTCGGTATAATTCACCCCTCCACTTT. Based on the CDR3 plus reference TRBV5-5 and TRBJ1-6, the full variable domain is DAGVTQSPTHLIKTRGQQVTLRCSPISGHKSVSWYQQVLGQGPQFIFQYYEKEERGRGNFPDRFSARQFPNYSSELNVNALLLGDSALYLCASSPGGGRYNSPLHFGNGTRLTVT.

The genes are TRBV5-6 and TRBJ1-2; 7 positions agree with TRBD1. The CDR3 loop spans 14 amino acids. The V and J ends lost 1 base and 4 bases, in that order; junction bases with no gene match: 4. CDR1 and CDR2 (germline): SGHDT, YYEEEE. CDR3 DNA sequence: TGTGCCAGCAGCTTGAGCACAGGGGCCTATGGCTACACCTTC. It yields the protein CASSLSTGAYGYTF.